This T cell receptor (beta chain) was recorded in a study of blood T cell repertoires in COVID-19. Overall study context: Samples taken during acute and convalescent COVID-19 were collected in the United States, Italy and Spain.

CDR3 length equals 13 residues. Germline CDR1 and CDR2: ENHRY and SYGVKD. The V and J ends lost 8 bases and 4 bases respectively, with 14 bases between them. Under the authors' procedure: Estimates of nucleated cell counts were drawn from the amplification of reference gene primers. Profiled with immunoSEQ multiplex PCR; TCRdb holds only in-frame clones, not every one. That table gives V, J and clone size, and the DNA gave D and trimming. The data contain approximately 49,000 clones, 82% of them singletons. The chain links TRBV10-3 to TRBJ1-1; the D is unclear. The sample was peripheral blood. This TCR was recovered from a human donor with acute or convalescent COVID-19. The donor label of this sample is uncertain. The DNA for the CDR3 is TGTGCCATCGGCCCTTCTTTGGCCACTGAAGCTTTCTTT. The encoded protein is CAIGPSLATEAFF.